This T cell receptor (beta chain) was profiled in a study of cytomegalovirus exposure and HLA in healthy donors. Across the whole study: An earlier analysis identified fewer than 130 million unique TCR beta sequences in about 179 million T cells.

The CDR3 length is 14 residues. In germline, CDR1 is SEHNR, CDR2 FQNEAQ (reference sequence). The germline V and J ends were trimmed by 2 bases and 6 bases, with 11 bases remaining between them. This clone was recorded only once. What it binds is not known. PCR employed 60 Vbeta and 13 Jbeta primers. Profiling relied on immunoSEQ multiplex PCR, and the TCRdb table lists in-frame clones only, not all of them. The table records roughly 120,000 clones, 73% of them present only once. Study results and caveats: The study reported that TCR beta sequences accurately predicted HLA-A and HLA-B alleles in most subjects. Immune exposure information available was restricted to CMV serostatus.

These donors, healthy bone marrow donors, were studied. Sequencing input: PBMCs. The chain couples TRBV7-9 to TRBJ2-4; D is unclear. The receptor's source is a woman aged 40 to 50 in good health and CMV-seronegative. CDR3 nucleotides: TGTGCCAGCAGCTTAAGTACGACTGCAAACATTCAGTACTTC. Amino acids: CASSLSTTANIQYF.